This is a list of T cell receptor beta chains from one sample in a study of OX40 agonist ivuxolimab in advanced cancers. The data were produced by immunoSEQ multiplex PCR, yet TCRdb's version contains in-frame clones alone and is incomplete. This sample has 58,000 or so clones, with around 83% found just once. The source material was CD4+ or CD8+ T cells sorted from blood, sampled in a trial of the OX40 agonist ivuxolimab. Every receptor here comes from an adult with an advanced solid tumor such as melanoma, head and neck, liver or kidney cancer. Both conserved end residues are part of each CDR3. A D gene is named only where the DNA matches it firmly. Some rows have no size entry. The others give once, few or many, or a class for an expanded clone.

J gene | clone size | D gene | V gene | CDR3 protein | CDR3 DNA
TRBJ2-3 | - | - | TRBV6-1 | CASSEIGLSTDTQYF | TGTGCCAGCAGTGAAATTGGGCTAAGCACAGATACGCAGTATTTT
TRBJ1-1 | - | - | TRBV7-8 | CASSLNTEAFF | TGTGCCAGCAGCTTGAACACTGAAGCTTTCTTT
TRBJ2-1 | - | TRBD2 | TRBV2 | CASSGPIAGVSYNEQFF | TGTGCCAGCAGTGGACCAATAGCGGGAGTCTCCTACAATGAGCAGTTCTTC
TRBJ1-1 | - | - | TRBV6-1 | CASVTPTLYNTEAFF | TGTGCCAGCGTGACCCCGACACTTTATAACACTGAAGCTTTCTTT
TRBJ2-7 | - | TRBD2 | TRBV6-5 | CATSTSGPPYEQYF | TGTGCGACTTCGACTAGCGGGCCTCCCTACGAGCAGTACTTC
TRBJ1-1 | - | - | TRBV6-5 | CASSYSENTEAFF | TGTGCCAGCAGTTACTCGGAGAACACTGAAGCTTTCTTT
TRBJ2-1 | - | - | TRBV18 | CASSPPSGRGNEQFF | TGTGCCAGCTCACCACCATCCGGAAGGGGCAATGAGCAGTTCTTC
TRBJ1-1 | - | - | TRBV5-5 | CASSLARSNTEAFF | TGTGCCAGCAGCTTGGCCAGATCGAACACTGAAGCTTTCTTT
TRBJ1-4 | - | - | TRBV2 | CASSADIGGGYEKLFF | TGTGCCAGCAGTGCAGATATCGGGGGAGGATACGAAAAACTGTTTTTT
TRBJ2-2 | - | - | TRBV4-1 | CASSQELRRRNTGELFF | TGCGCCAGCAGCCAAGAGCTTCGCCGGAGAAACACCGGGGAGCTGTTTTTT
TRBJ2-7 | - | TRBD2 | TRBV6-6 | CASSYSRGRAVEQYF | TGTGCCAGCAGTTACTCCCGCGGGAGGGCCGTCGAGCAGTACTTC
TRBJ1-4 | - | TRBD1 | TRBV28 | CASTPYRGREEEKLFF | TGTGCCAGCACTCCTTATAGGGGGCGTGAGGAAGAAAAACTGTTTTTT
TRBJ2-2 | - | - | TRBV4-1 | CASSQEIWLSTGELFF | TGCGCCAGCAGCCAAGAAATCTGGCTATCCACCGGGGAGCTGTTTTTT
TRBJ2-5 | - | - | TRBV28 | CASSLGRQETQYF | TGTGCCAGCAGTTTGGGGCGCCAAGAGACCCAGTACTTC
TRBJ2-4 | - | TRBD2 | TRBV9 | CASSVGAGGFVKNIQYF | TGTGCCAGCAGCGTCGGAGCGGGAGGGTTTGTCAAAAACATTCAGTACTTC
TRBJ1-2 | few | TRBD1 | TRBV4-2 | CASSRGQGGNYGYTF | TGTGCCAGCAGCCGCGGACAGGGGGGGAACTATGGCTACACCTTC
TRBJ1-6 | once | - | TRBV18 | CASSPDRNNSPLHF | TGTGCCAGCTCACCGGACAGAAATAATTCACCCCTCCACTTT
TRBJ2-7 | - | TRBD2 | TRBV28 | CAIIPGTSGSVRSEQYF | TGTGCCATCATCCCCGGGACTAGCGGGAGTGTTCGGTCGGAGCAGTACTTC
TRBJ1-1 | - | TRBD1 | TRBV19 | CASSLTGVNAEAFF | TGTGCCAGTAGCTTGACAGGGGTCAACGCTGAAGCTTTCTTT
TRBJ1-2 | - | - | TRBV7-9 | CASSLEGMGYGYTF | TGTGCCAGCAGCTTAGAGGGCATGGGTTATGGCTACACCTTC
TRBJ2-1 | - | TRBD2 | TRBV10-3 | CAISESERGANNEQFF | TGTGCCATCAGTGAGTCCGAGCGGGGGGCCAACAATGAGCAGTTCTTC
TRBJ2-7 | - | - | TRBV27 | CASSLTAGYEQYF | TGTGCCAGCAGTTTAACCGCAGGCTACGAGCAGTACTTC
TRBJ2-7 | few | - | TRBV6-1 | CASTHKKGRNEQYF | TGTGCCAGCACCCATAAGAAGGGGAGGAACGAGCAGTACTTC
TRBJ2-1 | - | - | TRBV4-1 | CASSQGRREVNEQFF | TGCGCCAGCAGCCAAGGTCGGAGGGAGGTCAATGAGCAGTTCTTC
TRBJ1-5 | once | TRBD1 | TRBV5-6 | CASSGPGQGAGRDQPQHF | TGTGCCAGCAGCGGACCGGGACAGGGGGCTGGTCGGGATCAGCCCCAGCATTTT
TRBJ2-1 | - | TRBD1 | TRBV28 | CASSSHRGGDNEQFF | TGTGCCAGCAGTTCCCACAGGGGTGGGGACAATGAGCAGTTCTTC
TRBJ2-7 | - | TRBD1 | TRBV19 | CASSIVRTGLYEQYF | TGTGCCAGTAGTATAGTCCGGACAGGTCTCTACGAGCAGTACTTC
TRBJ2-7 | - | TRBD1 | TRBV28 | CASSFLGQVYEQYF | TGTGCCAGCAGTTTCCTGGGACAGGTCTACGAGCAGTACTTC
TRBJ2-1 | - | TRBD2 | TRBV10-3 | CAISESKSSGGYEQFF | TGTGCCATCAGTGAGTCGAAGTCTAGCGGGGGGTATGAGCAGTTCTTC
TRBJ2-7 | once | TRBD1 | TRBV6-1 | CASSERRQGAGGLYEQYF | TGTGCCAGCAGTGAGAGGAGACAGGGGGCCGGGGGACTCTACGAGCAGTACTTC
TRBJ1-4 | - | TRBD1 | TRBV29-1 | CSVVEGAQEKLFF | TGCAGCGTTGTAGAGGGGGCCCAAGAAAAACTGTTTTTT
TRBJ2-2 | - | - | TRBV7-6 | CASNPGNLNTGELFF | TGTGCCAGCAACCCCGGGAACCTGAACACCGGGGAGCTGTTTTTT
TRBJ1-4 | - | - | TRBV25-1 | CASDPGTNEKLFF | TGTGCCAGCGATCCAGGGACTAATGAAAAACTGTTTTTT
TRBJ2-2 | medium-sized | - | TRBV5-8 | CASSFVTGELFF | TGTGCCAGCAGCTTTGTAACCGGGGAGCTGTTTTTT
TRBJ1-5 | few | TRBD1 | TRBV5-5 | CASSFDRGNQPQHF | TGTGCCAGCAGCTTCGACAGGGGCAATCAGCCCCAGCATTTT
TRBJ1-5 | - | - | TRBV28 | CASSPGGGIQPQHF | TGTGCCAGCAGCCCCGGAGGGGGGATTCAGCCCCAGCATTTT
TRBJ2-4 | - | - | TRBV12-5 | CASGLGRTKNIQYF | TGTGCTAGTGGTTTAGGAAGGACTAAAAACATTCAGTACTTC
TRBJ2-1 | - | TRBD1 | TRBV19 | CASSIDNRGSYNEQFF | TGTGCCAGTAGTATAGATAACAGGGGCTCCTACAATGAGCAGTTCTTC
TRBJ1-6 | few | - | TRBV25-1 | CASSDLWSYNSPLHF | TGTGCCAGCAGTGATTTGTGGTCCTATAATTCACCCCTCCACTTT
TRBJ2-7 | - | - | TRBV5-4 | CASSTGGGSMVYEQYF | TGTGCCAGCAGCACCGGGGGTGGGTCCATGGTCTACGAGCAGTACTTC
TRBJ2-5 | - | - | TRBV5-6 | CASSWEETQYF | TGTGCCAGCAGCTGGGAAGAGACCCAGTACTTC
TRBJ2-3 | once | TRBD2 | TRBV23-1 | CASSQSSPRGGTSTDTQYF | TGCGCCAGCAGTCAATCGTCTCCCCGGGGGGGTACTAGCACAGATACGCAGTATTTT
TRBJ2-1 | - | - | TRBV27 | CASKLGTTNEQFF | TGTGCCAGCAAGTTGGGGACAACCAATGAGCAGTTCTTC
TRBJ1-3 | - | TRBD1 | TRBV6-1 | CASTLTGDTIYF | TGTGCCAGCACCCTTACAGGGGACACCATATATTTT
TRBJ2-3 | - | TRBD2 | TRBV29-1 | CSALAGLYTDTQYF | TGCAGCGCTCTAGCGGGTCTCTACACAGATACGCAGTATTTT
TRBJ1-2 | - | TRBD1 | TRBV5-6 | CASSPRDRVIHGYTF | TGTGCCAGCAGCCCCCGTGACAGGGTTATTCATGGCTACACCTTC
TRBJ1-5 | - | - | TRBV30 | CAWSPGAGNQPQHF | TGTGCCTGGAGTCCAGGGGCGGGCAATCAGCCCCAGCATTTT
TRBJ1-1 | - | - | TRBV6-1 | CASSGGDTLGTEAFF | TGTGCCAGCAGTGGGGGGGACACCTTGGGCACTGAAGCTTTCTTT
TRBJ1-3 | - | - | TRBV6-6 | CASRRDDYSGNTIYF | TGTGCCAGCAGGCGCGATGACTACTCTGGAAACACCATATATTTT
TRBJ1-2 | - | - | TRBV6-6 | CASSLPGTLNYHGYTF | TGTGCCAGCAGCCTACCTGGGACCCTGAACTATCATGGCTACACCTTC